One sample yielded the 28 T cell receptor beta chains listed below, sequenced in a study of patients and donors after allogeneic stem cell transplantation (dated by TCRdb to about 2020). To prepare the library, RT-PCR was applied. TCRdb lists the instrument as NextSeq 550. Clones were called with MiXCR by TCRdb after fastp trimmed the public reads at Q25, and only in-frame beta chains were retained. Rows are unified per CDR3 protein, each entry keeping the most common DNA and genes. Counted in this sample were roughly 140,000 distinct CDR3 sequences; 30% to 45% of them appeared once. The ten largest clonotypes hold approximately 50% of the sample. Sequenced: blood, either unsorted or a sorted T cell fraction (not recorded which). The receptors originated from a human donor who was either an allogeneic HSCT recipient or a stem cell or donor lymphocyte infusion donor (not recorded which). It is not recorded whose cells these are; they may come from a transplant donor.

This clonotype was detected ten times or more. A read error may produce the germline difference seen at one junction end. V is TRBV12-3 or TRBV12-4 and J is TRBJ1-3, with TRBD1 matching over 9 bases. The CDR3 sequence is 11 residues long. The CDR3 DNA reads TGTGCCAGCAGTTTCGGACAGGGGCTGAATTTT. Its translation is CASSFGQGLNF.

The gene calls are TRBV10-3 and TRBJ2-1; the match to TRBD1 covers 8 bases. Trimming removed 4 bases from V and 4 bases from J; junction bases left unmatched: 0. From germline, CDR1 is ENHRY and CDR2 SYGVKD. The CDR3 is made up of 13 amino acids. The CDR3 nucleotides are TGTGCCATCAGTGGACAGGGGTACAATGAGCAGTTCTTC. As protein: CAISGQGYNEQFF.

This chain links TRBV9 with TRBJ2-7; D is possibly TRBD1 or TRBD2 (7 bases each). V was clipped by 5 bases and J by 0 bases, with 18 bases between them. The germline V gene encodes CDR1 SGDLS and CDR2 YYNGEE. The CDR3 runs 16 residues. CDR3 sequence (DNA): TGTGCCAGCAGTGAGGGGAGCGGGACAGACTCCTACGAGCAGTACTTC. Protein product: CASSEGSGTDSYEQYF.

The genes are TRBV28 and TRBJ1-5; TRBD1 matches 9 bases. Germline loops: CDR1 MDHEN, CDR2 SYDVKM. CDR3 size: 16 residues. The V gene end was trimmed by 6 bases and the J gene end by 5 bases; junction bases not matched to a gene: 11. CDR3 in DNA: TGTGCCAGCAGCCGCCGGGCGGGACAGGGACATCAGCCCCAGCATTTT. Translating it yields CASSRRAGQGHQPQHF. The full variable domain, rest sourced from reference TRBV28 and TRBJ1-5, is DVKVTQSSRYLVKRTGEKVFLECVQDMDHENMFWYRQDPGLGLRLIYFSYDVKMKEKGDIPEGYSVSREKKERFSLILESASTNQTSMYLCASSRRAGQGHQPQHFGDGTRLSIL.

The V gene is TRBV10-3, the J gene TRBJ2-2; 10 bases are shared with TRBD1. The CDR3 runs to 16 residues. The V gene's germline CDR1 is ENHRY and CDR2 SYGVKD. Trimming at V came to 2 bases and at J to 5 bases, leaving 5 bases not matched to a gene. The CDR3 region has the DNA TGTGCCATCAGTGAGGACAGGGGGCCTTATACCGGGGAGCTGTTTTTT. Amino acid sequence: CAISEDRGPYTGELFF.

The rearrangement links TRBV12-3 or TRBV12-4 to TRBJ2-5, with 9 bases fitting TRBD2. This CDR3 is 15 amino acids long. V was pared by 2 bases and J by 2 bases, with 3 bases of the junction left unmatched. CDR3: CASSLNSGSQETQYF. CDR3 coding DNA: TGTGCCAGCAGTTTAAATAGCGGGAGTCAAGAGACCCAGTACTTC.

This clonotype was counted a single time. This sequence joins TRBV6-5 and TRBJ1-2, with D uncertain. Germline CDR1 and CDR2: MNHEY and SVGAGI. Trimming took 6 bases from V and 3 from J, leaving 14 bases between them. The CDR3 consists of 14 residues. As DNA, the CDR3 is TGTGCCAGCAGCTACAGCAAGAGTGACTATGGCTACACCTTC. It translates to CASSYSKSDYGYTF.

This chain connects TRBV5-6 to TRBJ2-1, with D perhaps matching TRBD1 (6 bases). The CDR3 length is 16 residues. The V end was cut by 0 bases, the J end by 0 bases, with 10 bases between. CDR1 and CDR2 from the germline V gene are SGHDT and YYEEEE. CDR3 region: CASSLATGSSYNEQFF. CDR3 coding DNA: TGTGCCAGCAGCTTGGCAACAGGGAGCTCCTACAATGAGCAGTTCTTC.

CDR3 protein: CASSVAYGYTF. CDR3 nucleotides: TGTGCCAGCTCCGTGGCTTATGGCTACACCTTC. The chain employs TRBV25-1 and TRBJ1-2; D remains ambiguous. Trimming pared 8 bases from V and 5 bases from J, leaving 9 bases between. Germline V lookup: CDR1 MGHDK, CDR2 SYGVNS. The CDR3 spans 11 residues.

The CDR3 coding sequence is TGTGCCTGGAGTGAGGGGGGTCTCACTGAAGCTTTCTTT. It is translated as CAWSEGGLTEAFF. The V gene is TRBV30, the J gene TRBJ1-1; maybe TRBD1 (6 bases). The length of the CDR3 is 13 residues. Germline V gives CDR1 GTSNPN, CDR2 SVGIG (reference sequence). The V end was cut by 1 base, the J end by 4 bases, with 10 bases between.

The J gene is TRBJ2-3, the V gene TRBV12-3 or TRBV12-4; D unresolved. CDR3 size: 13 residues. Trimming took off 1 base at V and 6 bases at J, with 8 bases between the two ends. The CDR3 coding sequence is TGTGCCAGCAGTTTAGGAATGGGGGATACGCAGTATTTT. Its protein is CASSLGMGDTQYF.

The chain joins TRBV7-8 to TRBJ1-5; no clear D. Trimming stripped 1 base from V and 0 bases from J, with 10 bases between. Germline lookup yields CDR1 SGHVS and CDR2 FQNEAQ. The CDR3 runs to 16 residues. CDR3 in DNA: TGTGCCAGCAGCTTAGGGGCACTCTATAGCAATCAGCCCCAGCATTTT. Residues: CASSLGALYSNQPQHF. The complete variable domain, with remaining parts taken from reference TRBV7-8 and TRBJ1-5, reads GAGVSQSPRYKVAKRGQDVALRCDPISGHVSLFWYQQALGQGPEFLTYFQNEAQLDKSGLPSDRFFAERPEGSVSTLKIQRTQQEDSAVYLCASSLGALYSNQPQHFGDGTRLSIL.

The rearrangement joins TRBV28 to TRBJ2-3; D possibly corresponds to TRBD1 (6 bases). Germline V CDR1 and CDR2: MDHEN, SYDVKM. Trimming pared 5 bases from V and 2 bases from J, leaving 11 bases between. The CDR3 is 14 amino acids. CDR3 bases: TGTGCCAGCAGTCCCCAGGGGCTCACAGATACGCAGTATTTT. This gives the protein CASSPQGLTDTQYF.

The chain joins TRBV4-1 to TRBJ2-4; no clear D. There are 14 residues in the CDR3. V was trimmed by 0 bases and J by 7 bases, leaving 10 bases between them. Germline CDR1 is MGHRA and CDR2 is YSYEKL. This chain's CDR3 is CASSQDGQRNIQYF. The CDR3 region has the DNA TGCGCCAGCAGCCAAGATGGGCAGAGGAACATTCAGTACTTC.

This clonotype was counted a few times. An end of the junction does not agree with germline; a read error may underlie this. The rearrangement links TRBV3-1 to TRBJ2-5; 11 bases agree with TRBD2. The length of the CDR3 is 12 residues. The germline CDR1 and CDR2 sequences are LGHDT and YNNKEL (reference sequence). DNA for the CDR3: TGTGCCAGCAGCCACCCCGGGACTAGCGGTAACTTC. It specifies CASSHPGTSGNF.

CDR3 sequence: CASSQPHQGSSGNTIYF. Written as DNA, the CDR3 is TGTGCCAGCAGCCAGCCTCATCAGGGTTCCTCTGGAAACACCATATATTTT. The rearrangement links TRBV3-1 to TRBJ1-3; tentatively, D is TRBD1 (5 bases). Germline CDR1 and CDR2: LGHDT and YNNKEL (reference sequence). Between the trimmed V and J ends, which lost 3 bases and 0 bases, there was a span of 15 bases. The CDR3 runs to 17 residues.

This chain connects TRBV5-6 to TRBJ2-2, with a weak D call TRBD1 (5 bases). The CDR3 runs to 19 residues. Per germline, CDR1 SGHDT and CDR2 YYEEEE. Trimming took 4 bases from V and 0 from J, leaving 22 bases between them. CDR3: CASSRDPARVFANTGELFF. The CDR3, as DNA: TGTGCCAGCAGCCGCGACCCCGCCAGGGTATTCGCGAACACCGGGGAGCTGTTTTTT.

The chain joins TRBV28 to TRBJ1-2, with a tentative D call TRBD1 (6 bases). The ends were cut back, 4 bases at V and 3 bases at J, with 18 bases in the middle. Per the germline V gene, CDR1 is MDHEN and CDR2 is SYDVKM. CDR3 length: 16 residues. The DNA of the CDR3 is TGTGCCAGCAGTTCACCTGGGGGGGCGCAGGACTATGGCTACACCTTC. This sequence encodes CASSSPGGAQDYGYTF.

The chain links TRBV7-6 to TRBJ1-1, with TRBD1 matching over 8 bases. Germline V CDR1 and CDR2: SGHVS, FNYEAQ. This CDR3 is 15 amino acids long. V trimming: 5 bases; J trimming: 2 bases; junction bases outside the gene matches: 7. In DNA form, the CDR3 reads TGTGCCAGCAGCGGCGGGACAGGTGGAAACACTGAAGCTTTCTTT. Translating it yields CASSGGTGGNTEAFF.

The chain employs TRBV25-1 and TRBJ2-5, with 8 positions matching TRBD1. This CDR3 comprises 14 residues. With 5 bases clipped from V and 3 bases from J, the junction kept 5 bases outside the gene matches. The germline V gene encodes CDR1 MGHDK and CDR2 SYGVNS. The CDR3: CASSLLTGEETQYF. The CDR3, as DNA: TGTGCCAGCAGTCTCCTGACAGGGGAAGAGACCCAGTACTTC.

The chain combines TRBV28 with TRBJ1-1; D not resolved. V dropped 2 bases and J dropped 3 bases, with 7 bases sitting between them. This CDR3 contains 13 residues. Germline CDR1 is MDHEN and CDR2 is SYDVKM. CDR3 coding DNA: TGTGCCAGCAGTTTAGGATCTGACACTGAAGCTTTCTTT. It codes for CASSLGSDTEAFF. The variable domain in full, with the rest retrieved from reference TRBV28 and TRBJ1-1, is DVKVTQSSRYLVKRTGEKVFLECVQDMDHENMFWYRQDPGLGLRLIYFSYDVKMKEKGDIPEGYSVSREKKERFSLILESASTNQTSMYLCASSLGSDTEAFFGQGTRLTVV.

The chain is built from TRBV9 and TRBJ1-5; D not certain. This CDR3 spans 15 amino acids. Germline CDR1 SGDLS, CDR2 YYNGEE. The ends were cut back, 0 bases at V and 0 bases at J, with 7 bases in the middle. Here the CDR3 DNA reads TGTGCCAGCAGCGTAGCAGGTGATAGCAATCAGCCCCAGCATTTT. It encodes CASSVAGDSNQPQHF.

This clonotype was seen a single time. The chain carries TRBV7-9 and TRBJ1-4, with D uncertain. The germline gives CDR1 SEHNR, CDR2 FQNEAQ (reference sequence). Trimming took 6 bases from V and 4 from J, leaving 6 bases between them. This CDR3 has 12 residues. The CDR3 DNA follows: TGTGCCAGCAGGAACCATAATGAAAAACTGTTTTTT. It is translated as CASRNHNEKLFF.

The chain couples TRBV12-3 or TRBV12-4 to TRBJ2-6; a weak D match, TRBD1 (5 bases). V was trimmed by 3 bases and J by 2 bases, leaving 8 bases between them. This CDR3 has 15 residues. CDR3 protein: CASSFWGAGANVLTF. The CDR3 region has the DNA TGTGCCAGCAGTTTCTGGGGCGCTGGGGCCAACGTCCTGACTTTC.

The chain combines TRBV4-1 with TRBJ1-4, with D uncertain. Germline values: CDR1 MGHRA, CDR2 YSYEKL. The CDR3 has 11 residues. V was shortened by 1 base and J by 12 bases, with 6 bases between the two germline ends. Here the CDR3 DNA reads TGCGCCAGCAGCCAAGGGAGGGAACTGTTTTTT. As protein: CASSQGRELFF.

The chain combines TRBV24-1 with TRBJ2-6; the D is unclear. Germline V lookup: CDR1 KGHDR, CDR2 SFDVKD. This CDR3 spans 16 amino acids. V lost 1 base, J lost 4 bases, and 10 bases lay in between. CDR3 region: CATSDFGIAGANVLTF. Written as DNA, the CDR3 is TGTGCCACCAGTGATTTCGGCATCGCGGGGGCCAACGTCCTGACTTTC.

The chain carries TRBV28 and TRBJ2-7; tentatively, D is TRBD1 or TRBD2 (5 bases each). The CDR3 contains 14 residues. Germline CDR1 and CDR2: MDHEN and SYDVKM. The ends were cut back, 1 base at V and 6 bases at J, with 13 bases in the middle. The CDR3 is CASSLSGRALEQYF. The DNA of the CDR3 is TGTGCCAGCAGTTTATCGGGACGGGCCCTCGAGCAGTACTTC. The variable domain in full, with the rest retrieved from reference TRBV28 and TRBJ2-7, is DVKVTQSSRYLVKRTGEKVFLECVQDMDHENMFWYRQDPGLGLRLIYFSYDVKMKEKGDIPEGYSVSREKKERFSLILESASTNQTSMYLCASSLSGRALEQYFGPGTRLTVT.

The rearrangement joins TRBV5-1 to TRBJ1-6, with a possible D match to TRBD1 (6 bases). Germline CDR1 and CDR2: SGHRS and YFSETQ. The CDR3 runs 16 residues. Deletions cut 0 bases from V and 7 bases from J, with 14 bases between. The CDR3 DNA is TGCGCCAGCAGCTTGGCCACCGGGACAAGGAATTCACCCCTCCACTTT. It specifies CASSLATGTRNSPLHF.